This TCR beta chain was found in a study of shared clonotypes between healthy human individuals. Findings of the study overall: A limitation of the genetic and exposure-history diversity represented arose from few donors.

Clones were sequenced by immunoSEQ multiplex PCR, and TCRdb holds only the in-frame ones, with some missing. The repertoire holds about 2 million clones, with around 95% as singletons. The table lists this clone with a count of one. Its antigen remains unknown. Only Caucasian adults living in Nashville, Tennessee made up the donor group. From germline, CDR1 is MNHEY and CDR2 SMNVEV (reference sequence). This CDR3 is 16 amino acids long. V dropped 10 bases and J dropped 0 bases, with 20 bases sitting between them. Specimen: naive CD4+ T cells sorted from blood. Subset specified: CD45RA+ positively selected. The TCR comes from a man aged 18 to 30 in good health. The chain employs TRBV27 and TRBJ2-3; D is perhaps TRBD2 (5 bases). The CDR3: CAISREGRGSTDTQYF. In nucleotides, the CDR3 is TGTGCCATCTCGCGCGAGGGCCGTGGAAGCACAGATACGCAGTATTTT.